The T cell receptor beta chain under discussion was sequenced for a study of blood T cell repertoires in COVID-19. About the study: The cDNA or gDNA used as material had been derived from T cells, B-cell-depleted T cells, or PBMCs.

Participants, about 18 to 90 years old, spanned fewer than 25 US areas. Grouping used clinical history reported by participants in a survey and questionnaire. Exposed volunteers were people who met a COVID-19 case within 2 weeks before study entry. The protocol was immunoSEQ multiplex PCR, while the TCRdb copy is restricted to in-frame clones and leaves out a portion. The sample records more than 300,000 clones, 90% being singletons. V lost 1 base and J 4 bases, leaving 10 bases between the germline ends. The CDR3 length is 14 residues. CDR1 SGHRS and CDR2 YFSETQ come from the germline V gene. The specimen sequenced was PBMCs or T cells enriched from blood (not recorded which). This receptor was identified in a woman aged 25 to 39 who had been exposed to COVID-19. J is TRBJ2-3 and V is TRBV5-1, with D tentatively TRBD2 (6 bases). CDR3 DNA: TGCGCCAGCAGCTTGCGCAGGGAGGCAGATACGCAGTATTTT. Protein: CASSLRREADTQYF.